Each of the 3 T cell receptor beta chains below was sequenced from the same sample in a study of human T cells and chemical hapten exposure. TCRdb itself ran the 5' RACE reads through MiXCR, one entry per CDR3 protein. Found here are 110,000 or so distinct CDR3 sequences, 19% of them singletons; the top ten hold 2.5% to 3%. Total RNA came from unfractionated whole blood. These receptors were taken from a human donor in good health.

This sequence joins TRBV6-5 and TRBJ1-3; no clear D. This CDR3 comprises 13 residues. Between the trimmed V and J ends, which lost 0 bases and 6 bases, there was a span of 6 bases. The germline V gene encodes CDR1 MNHEY and CDR2 SVGAGI. CDR3 residues: CASSYSSENTIYF. The CDR3 DNA reads as TGTGCCAGCAGTTACTCCAGTGAAAACACCATATATTTT.

The V gene is TRBV2, the J gene TRBJ2-5, with 12 bases that match TRBD2. The CDR3 covers 15 residues. CDR1 and CDR2 from the germline V gene are SNHLY and FYNNEI. V shed 9 bases and J 2 bases; nucleotides not matched to a gene: 7. This CDR3 reads CARRPGTSGQETQYF. The DNA for the CDR3 is TGTGCCAGAAGACCCGGGACTAGCGGGCAAGAGACCCAGTACTTC. The full variable domain, in which reference TRBV2 and TRBJ2-5 provide the parts outside the CDR3, is EPEVTQTPSHQVTQMGQEVILRCVPISNHLYFYWYRQILGQKVEFLVSFYNNEISEKSEIFDDQFSVERPDGSNFTLKIRSTKLEDSAMYFCARRPGTSGQETQYFGPGTRLLVL.

This rearrangement joins TRBV19 to TRBJ2-3; D is possibly TRBD1 or TRBD2 (6 bases each). Germline V gene data show CDR1 as LNHDA and CDR2 as SQIVND (reference sequence). V was cut by 7 bases and J by 1 base, with 21 bases left in between. The CDR3 totals 17 residues. The CDR3 loop reads CASTLGGLGGRTDTQYF. Written as DNA, the CDR3 is TGTGCCAGTACCCTAGGGGGGCTCGGGGGACGCACAGATACGCAGTATTTT.